What follows is one T cell receptor beta chain and its context. In the original analysis: The assay estimated nucleated cells by amplifying reference gene primers. Libraries were prepared by immunoSEQ multiplex PCR; TCRdb keeps only in-frame clonotypes and omits some of them. The V and J calls and clone size are taken from that table; D and trimming were inferred from the DNA. The sample includes around 82,000 clones, around 89% of them seen just once. The record originates from a study of blood T cell repertoires in COVID-19. Overall study context: Some COVID-19 samples were acute and others convalescent; all came from the United States, Italy and Spain. Sample material is recorded as cDNA or gDNA derived from T cells, B-cell-depleted T cells, or PBMCs.

Germline loops: CDR1 LGHNA, CDR2 YSLEER. Trimming took 4 bases from V and 0 from J, leaving 22 bases between them. The CDR3 spans 18 residues. The rearrangement joins TRBV4-3 to TRBJ2-7; possibly TRBD2 for D (5 bases). The receptor was isolated from a man in his 70s with active or convalescent COVID-19. Sequencing was carried out using peripheral blood. The DNA for the CDR3 is TGCGCCAGCAGCCTCAAGATTCCCCAGAGCGGTAGCTCCTACGAGCAGTACTTC. It codes for CASSLKIPQSGSSYEQYF.